One and the same sample provided the 18 T cell receptor beta chains below, sequenced in a study of neurological immune-mediated disorders. TCRdb recomputed calls from the 5' RACE reads with MiXCR, one row per CDR3 protein. The sample lists over 35,000 distinct CDR3 sequences, 2% to 2.5% occurring once. What was sequenced was PBMCs. Source of these receptors: a man aged 45 to 65 with multiple sclerosis.

This clonotype was observed at least ten times. The chain links TRBV5-1 to TRBJ2-3; TRBD2 might be the D (6 bases). Trimming pared 0 bases from V and 1 base from J, leaving 12 bases between. Germline V gene lookup returns CDR1 SGHRS and CDR2 YFSETQ. The CDR3 runs 16 residues. The DNA for the CDR3 is TGCGCCAGCAGCTTGGCCGTTACGGGGGGCACAGATACGCAGTATTTT. Its protein product is CASSLAVTGGTDTQYF.

At least ten counts were recorded for this clonotype. The rearrangement uses TRBV7-7 and TRBJ2-1; 7 bases match TRBD2. The V gene's germline CDR1 is SSHAT and CDR2 FNYEAQ (reference sequence). J was trimmed by 6 bases and V by 2 bases; bases with no gene match: 4. This CDR3 has 14 residues. The CDR3 DNA follows: TGTGCCAGCAGCTTATCGGGGGGACTCAATGAGCAGTTCTTC. Its translation: CASSLSGGLNEQFF.

By sample fraction, this clonotype is medium-sized. This sequence joins TRBV20-1 and TRBJ1-1; D is unresolved. The ends were cut back, 5 bases at V and 1 base at J, with 8 bases in the middle. The CDR3 is 12 residues long. Germline V gene lookup returns CDR1 DFQATT and CDR2 SNEGSKA (reference sequence). The CDR3 loop is CSAQLPNTEAFF. The CDR3 DNA reads as TGCAGTGCTCAATTGCCGAACACTGAAGCTTTCTTT.

This clonotype has a count of ten or more. The chain recombines TRBV10-1 with TRBJ1-1, with 10 bases fitting TRBD1. The V and J ends lost 6 bases and 5 bases, in that order; junction bases with no gene match: 3. The CDR3 has 13 amino acids. CDR1 is WNHNN, CDR2 SYGVQD, per germline (reference sequence). The CDR3 DNA follows: TGCGCCAGCAGCGGGACAGGGGAGACTGAAGCTTTCTTT. Its protein product is CASSGTGETEAFF.

This clonotype came up many times. The CDR3 sequence is CASSHPHGKASSYNEQFF. For the CDR3, the DNA is TGCGCCAGCAGCCATCCCCACGGGAAGGCTAGCTCCTACAATGAGCAGTTCTTC. V is TRBV4-1 and J is TRBJ2-1; D is perhaps TRBD2 (5 bases). The CDR3 spans 18 residues. Trimming pared 3 bases from V and 0 bases from J, leaving 18 bases between. Per germline, CDR1 MGHRA and CDR2 YSYEKL.

There are many counts of this clonotype. The genes are TRBV5-6 and TRBJ1-1; D is possibly TRBD1 (5 bases). V dropped 0 bases and J dropped 1 base, with 10 bases sitting between them. This CDR3 is built from 15 residues. Germline loops: CDR1 SGHDT, CDR2 YYEEEE. This CDR3 is CASSLEWGGNTEAFF. CDR3 DNA: TGTGCCAGCAGCTTGGAGTGGGGCGGGAACACTGAAGCTTTCTTT.

The table lists this clonotype with many counts. The chain carries TRBV7-2 and TRBJ2-1, with D unclear. V was trimmed by 1 base and J by 3 bases, leaving 4 bases between them. Germline CDR1 SGHTA, CDR2 FQGNSA. The length of the CDR3 is 13 residues. CDR3 DNA: TGTGCCAGCAGCTTAGGAAACTACAATGAGCAGTTCTTC. Protein: CASSLGNYNEQFF. Based on the CDR3 plus reference TRBV7-2 and TRBJ2-1, the full variable domain is GAGVSQSPSNKVTEKGKDVELRCDPISGHTALYWYRQSLGQGLEFLIYFQGNSAPDKSGLPSDRFSAERTGGSVSTLTIQRTQQEDSAVYLCASSLGNYNEQFFGPGTRLTVL.

This clonotype has only a few counts. This clone may be a read error of a much larger clone one base away. The V and J genes are TRBV10-3 and TRBJ2-1, with TRBD2 matching 8 bases. Germline trimming cut 5 bases from V and 1 base from J; bases unmatched to any gene: 4. This CDR3 contains 15 residues. The germline V gene has CDR1 ENHRY and CDR2 SYGVKD. This CDR3 is CAISIAGRSYNEQFF. As DNA, the CDR3 is TGTGCCATCAGTATAGCGGGGAGATCCTACAATGAGCAGTTCTTC.

This clonotype was recorded at least ten times. V is TRBV6-5 and J is TRBJ1-5; tentatively, D is TRBD1 (5 bases). CDR1 and CDR2 from the germline V gene are MNHEY and SVGAGI. The ends were cut back, 6 bases at V and 10 bases at J, with 13 bases in the middle. This CDR3 contains 12 residues. CDR3 DNA sequence: TGTGCCAGCAGCCAGGTAGGGGCCCCCCAGCATTTT. It codes for CASSQVGAPQHF.

This clonotype was recorded a few times. This sequence joins TRBV5-6 and TRBJ1-2; D gene ambiguous. Germline assignment: CDR1 SGHDT and CDR2 YYEEEE. CDR3 length: 14 amino acids. V lost 0 bases and J 0 bases, leaving 6 bases between the germline ends. DNA of the CDR3: TGTGCCAGCAGCTTGGGCCGAACTAACTATGGCTACACCTTC. Its translation is CASSLGRTNYGYTF.

This clonotype has at least ten counts. The chain carries TRBV5-1 and TRBJ1-1, with TRBD1 as a possible D gene (5 bases). Trimming cost V 3 bases and J 1 base, with 19 bases left between them. The CDR3 length is 17 residues. The germline CDR1 and CDR2 sequences are SGHRS and YFSETQ. The CDR3: CASSSPGGRARNTEAFF. The CDR3 region has the DNA TGCGCCAGCAGCTCCCCTGGGGGAAGGGCACGGAACACTGAAGCTTTCTTT.

This clonotype has just a few counts. Germline is not matched at one junction end, which may reflect a read error. The chain recombines TRBV28 with TRBJ1-5; possible D gene TRBD1, 5 bases. The CDR3 covers 15 residues. Germline CDR1 and CDR2: MDHEN and SYDVKM. The CDR3 protein is CASRGGAGGNQPQNF. In DNA, the CDR3 is TGTGCCAGCAGAGGCGGGGCAGGAGGCAATCAGCCCCAGAATTTT.

This clonotype was found many times. The chain is built from TRBV20-1 and TRBJ1-2, with 12 positions matching TRBD1. Germline CDR1 and CDR2: DFQATT and SNEGSKA (reference sequence). The V segment lost 5 bases and the J segment 6 bases; nucleotides outside the gene matches: 7. The CDR3 totals 14 residues. This CDR3 is CSASGTGGVDGYTF. In DNA, the CDR3 is TGCAGTGCTTCCGGGACAGGGGGCGTCGATGGCTACACCTTC.

This clonotype came up many times. V usage is TRBV20-1 and J usage is TRBJ2-3; a weak D match, TRBD2 (6 bases). The CDR3 extends over 16 amino acids. Trimming stripped 0 bases from V and 4 bases from J, with 17 bases between. Germline CDR1 reads DFQATT; CDR2 reads SNEGSKA (reference sequence). The DNA of the CDR3 is TGCAGTGCTAGAGAAGTCGAGACTAGGAGGTCAGATACGCAGTATTTT. Its translation: CSAREVETRRSDTQYF.

The chain carries TRBV29-1 and TRBJ2-1, with TRBD1 matching over 11 bases. V was clipped by 1 base and J by 2 bases; unmatched bases: 7. The CDR3 contains 17 residues. CDR1 SQVTM and CDR2 ANQGSEA come from the germline V gene. The CDR3, as DNA: TGCAGCGTTGAAGGGAACGAGGGACAGGGGGCCTACAATGAGCAGTTCTTC. It codes for CSVEGNEGQGAYNEQFF.

This clonotype was seen many times. The chain carries TRBV19 and TRBJ1-2; D gene ambiguous. This CDR3 has 13 residues. The germline CDR1 and CDR2 sequences are LNHDA and SQIVND (reference sequence). Deletions cut 3 bases from V and 6 bases from J, with 11 bases between. The CDR3: CASSMTRPDGYTF. The CDR3 bases are TGTGCCAGTAGTATGACCCGGCCAGATGGCTACACCTTC.

This clonotype was seen many times. This chain links TRBV7-2 with TRBJ2-5; TRBD1 matches at 7 bases. The germline gives CDR1 SGHTA, CDR2 FQGNSA. The CDR3 length is 16 residues. V was pared by 0 bases and J by 4 bases, with 8 bases of the junction left unmatched. The CDR3 bases are TGTGCCAGCAGCTTAGCAGGGGGCGTGGGGCCAGAGACCCAGTACTTC. Translating gives CASSLAGGVGPETQYF.

At least ten counts were recorded for this clonotype. The rearrangement links TRBV6-2 or TRBV6-3 to TRBJ2-1; D is uncertain. The CDR3 spans 13 residues. The germline CDR1 and CDR2 sequences are MNHEY and SVGEGT. Trimming removed 0 bases at V and 4 bases at J, with 4 bases between. In DNA form, the CDR3 reads TGTGCCAGCAGTTACTCCAGTTACAATGAGCAGTTCTTC. The encoded protein is CASSYSSYNEQFF.